This TCR beta chain was sequenced during a study of blood T cell repertoires in COVID-19 (TCRdb year 2020). With regard to the full study: The collaborator samples originated in the United States, Italy and Spain and spanned the acute and convalescent phases of COVID-19. The repertoires were released in a freely available public database intended as a resource for research on the immune response to SARS-CoV-2. Samples came from the ongoing ImmuneRACE study (first 160 participants) plus 1,254 subjects from 6 global collaborators. Where available, HLA class I and class II types were taken from metadata supplied by the sample provider and were not determined by assay-based typing. Deeply sampled blood TCRbeta repertoires from subjects exposed to, actively infected with, or recovered from COVID-19 were included in the dataset. The prospective study material was composed of cDNA or gDNA derived from T cells, B-cell-depleted T cells, or PBMCs. A de-identified subject ID, COVID-19 status, age in years and sex were almost always included in the sample metadata. Overall study outcomes, separate from this receptor: The amount of clinical and demographic metadata varied by source and participant and was provided uncurated.

The collaborating institutions used their own protocols to collect whole blood in K2EDTA tubes. Collaborator samples were shipped for TCRbeta analysis as frozen whole blood, isolated PBMCs, or DNA extracted from either sample type. Of note for this clone: Its antigen is still unknown. Base qualities are not provided; no much larger clone lies one nucleotide away.

TCRbeta CDR3 regions were amplified from genomic DNA by means of the immunoSEQ Assay, a bias-controlled multiplex PCR. Regarding the original processing steps: Nucleated cell counts per sample were estimated from amplification of reference gene primers within the assay. Sequence reads were collapsed and filtered to measure the absolute abundance of every unique TCRbeta CDR3 rearrangement. For each sample, productive Simpson clonality was calculated as the square root of Simpson's diversity index across productive rearrangements. The table comes from immuneACCESS by way of TCRdb, which keeps in-frame sequences with V and J called. Part of the clones is missing from these tables; in studies checked, under half for an unresolved V gene and the rest for unknown reasons. Clone size and V and J calls were adopted from that table, with D and trimming inferred from the DNA. This sample gives around 150,000 clones in total; about 93% of them show up just once. Together, the top ten hold 3.5% to 5% of the sample.

From cysteine to phenylalanine, the CDR3 is 15 amino acids long. Left in the record is the CDR3 DNA by itself, 45 bases read in frame from the first base. CDR1 and CDR2 are read off the germline V gene as SNHLY and FYNNEI. V was cut back by 11 bases and J by 2 bases, leaving a gap of 20 bases between them. This receptor was identified in a woman in her fifties or sixties with acute or convalescent COVID-19. The receptor chain draws on TRBV2 and TRBJ2-3; tentative D gene TRBD2, with 6 bases matching. The sequenced sample consisted of peripheral blood. The DNA sequence is TGTGCCCTCGGCCCCGGGGGACGGACCACAGATACGCAGTATTTT. Its product reads: CALGPGGRTTDTQYF.